These T cell receptor beta chains were read from a single sample in a study of cytomegalovirus exposure and HLA in healthy donors. TCRdb's table, derived via immunoSEQ multiplex PCR, lists solely in-frame clones and lacks some. The data hold 250,000 to 350,000 clones, with approximately 90% observed a single time. The sequenced sample was PBMCs. These receptors came from a woman between 18 and 29 years old in good health and CMV-seronegative. CDR3s include the opening cysteine and the closing phenylalanine or tryptophan. A D gene is named only where the DNA matches it firmly. Clone size is stated in some rows and not others, as once, few, many or a class when expanded.

>once|TRBJ2-7|TRBV7-3|TRBD1
TGTGCCAGCAGCTTAGGGGCTCCCGGGACAGGGCTGGACGAGCAGTACTTC
CASSLGAPGTGLDEQYF
>.|TRBJ2-4|TRBV6-1|.
TGTGCCAGCAGAGACCCGGGCGGGTCCCCCAACATTCAGTACTTC
CASRDPGGSPNIQYF
>.|TRBJ2-7|TRBV7-9|.
TGTGCCAGCTCAGGTGGGGCATACGAGCAGTACTTC
CASSGGAYEQYF
>.|TRBJ2-1|TRBV4-3|TRBD2
TGCGCCAGCAGCCGCGGGGTCGAACTAGCGGGCAACAATGAGCAGTTCTTC
CASSRGVELAGNNEQFF
>.|TRBJ1-1|TRBV6-1|.
TGTGCCAGCACCAGGACACCGAACACTGAAGCTTTCTTT
CASTRTPNTEAFF
>.|TRBJ1-5|TRBV25-1|.
TGTGCCAGCAGTGAAGGAGGGCAGAGGAATCAGCCCCAGCATTTT
CASSEGGQRNQPQHF
>.|TRBJ2-7|TRBV28|.
TGTGCCAGCAGTTTAGCGACGTCTAGCTCCTACGAGCAGTACTTC
CASSLATSSSYEQYF
>once|TRBJ1-2|TRBV28|.
TGTGCCAGCAGTTTATCTGGTAGCCAGAGGGGCTACACCTTC
CASSLSGSQRGYTF
>.|TRBJ2-5|TRBV2|TRBD2
TGTGCCACCCCTAGCGGGGGGGAAGGGGGGACCCAGTACTTC
CATPSGGEGGTQYF
>.|TRBJ1-2|TRBV7-2|.
TGTGCCAGCAGCTTAGCCCCGATCCGGGGCTACACCTTC
CASSLAPIRGYTF
>.|TRBJ2-1|TRBV4-3|.
TGCGCCAGCAGCCAAGGCCAGACAAGAGACAATGAGCAGTTCTTC
CASSQGQTRDNEQFF
>.|TRBJ2-1|TRBV14|.
TGTGCCAGCAGCCCCTTGACTAGGTCCAATGAGCAGTTCTTC
CASSPLTRSNEQFF
>.|TRBJ1-4|TRBV29-1|.
TGCAGCGTCAGGGGCCACGGGGCTAATGAAAAACTGTTTTTT
CSVRGHGANEKLFF
>.|TRBJ2-7|TRBV5-1|.
TGCGCCAGCAGCTTGACTCCGTTGGAGCAGTACTTC
CASSLTPLEQYF
>.|TRBJ2-1|TRBV2|.
TGTGCCAGCTCCGGAGAGTCCTACAATGAGCAGTTCTTC
CASSGESYNEQFF
>once|TRBJ2-7|TRBV28|.
TGTGCCAGCAGTTTAAACTCCGTAGACAGTTGGGGAAGGGACTTC
CASSLNSVDSWGRDF
>few|TRBJ2-5|TRBV18|TRBD2
TGTGCCAGCTCACCAAATGGACTAGCGGGAGAGACCCAGTACTTC
CASSPNGLAGETQYF
>.|TRBJ2-7|TRBV28|TRBD1
TGTGCCAGCAGTTACAGGGGCTCCTACGAGCAGTACTTC
CASSYRGSYEQYF
>.|TRBJ1-5|TRBV5-1|.
TGCGCCAGCAGCTTGGCCTCCAATCAGCCCCAGCATTTT
CASSLASNQPQHF
>.|TRBJ2-2|TRBV11-2|TRBD1
TGTGCCAGCAGCTCCCGACAGGGAAGAGGGGGTACCGGGGAGCTGTTTTTT
CASSSRQGRGGTGELFF
>.|TRBJ2-7|TRBV7-9|.
TGTGCCAGCAGCTTAGTGCGGGGATCAACCTACGAGCAGTACTTC
CASSLVRGSTYEQYF
>.|TRBJ2-7|TRBV4-2|TRBD2
TGTGCCAGCAGCCAAGATGGTCCTAGCGGGAACTACGAGCAGTACTTC
CASSQDGPSGNYEQYF
>.|TRBJ2-3|TRBV6-5|TRBD1
TGTGCCAGCAGTTCTTGGACAGGGGTTATCTCAGATACGCAGTATTTT
CASSSWTGVISDTQYF
>.|TRBJ2-5|TRBV15|.
TGTGCCACCAGCAGGGGTAGCGGAAACCAAGAGACCCAGTACTTC
CATSRGSGNQETQYF
>.|TRBJ2-3|TRBV2|.
TGTGCCAGCAGTCCTACAGTTACAGATACGCAGTATTTT
CASSPTVTDTQYF
>.|TRBJ2-7|TRBV27|TRBD1
TGTGCCAGCAGTTTAAGGGACAGGTGGTACGAGCAGTACTTC
CASSLRDRWYEQYF
>.|TRBJ1-1|TRBV7-2|.
TGTGCCAGCAGCTTAGCTGGGGGGATAGAAACTGAAGCTTTCTTT
CASSLAGGIETEAFF
>.|TRBJ2-7|TRBV27|.
TGTGCCAGCAGTTTATCGGTGGGCCCCTACGAGCAGTACTTC
CASSLSVGPYEQYF
>.|TRBJ2-1|TRBV28|.
TGTGCCAGCATCCCCCAGGGGTCCTACAATGAGCAGTTCTTC
CASIPQGSYNEQFF
>.|TRBJ1-2|TRBV6-5|TRBD1
TGTGCCAGCAGGACAGGGTTAAACTATGGCTACACCTTC
CASRTGLNYGYTF
>few|TRBJ2-5|TRBV4-2|TRBD2
TGTGCCAGCAGCCAAGGACTAGCAGAGACCCAGTACTTC
CASSQGLAETQYF
>.|TRBJ2-3|TRBV29-1|TRBD1
TGCAGCGTCGCCTTTGACAGGGGAGAGGCAGATACGCAGTATTTT
CSVAFDRGEADTQYF
>.|TRBJ1-4|TRBV25-1|.
TGTGCCAGCAGTGGGAGTCCTAATGAAAAACTGTTTTTT
CASSGSPNEKLFF
>.|TRBJ2-6|TRBV5-4|TRBD1
TGTGCCAGCACCTCCGCCGACAGGGTCGGCTCTGGGGCCAACGTCCTGACTTTC
CASTSADRVGSGANVLTF
>.|TRBJ2-3|TRBV5-1|TRBD1
TGCGCCAGCAGCTCGGGACAGGGATTCGCAGATACGCAGTATTTT
CASSSGQGFADTQYF
>.|TRBJ2-7|TRBV19|.
TGTGCCTCCAAGGCCGGGATAACCTACGAGCAGTACTTC
CASKAGITYEQYF
>.|TRBJ2-3|TRBV5-1|.
TGCGCCAGCAGCTTGGGACAGCAGACTGTGGATACGCAGTATTTT
CASSLGQQTVDTQYF
>.|TRBJ2-7|TRBV28|.
TGTGCCAGCAGTTTAACAGGGAGCTCCTACGAGCAGTACTTC
CASSLTGSSYEQYF
>.|TRBJ1-4|TRBV4-3|.
TGCGCCAGCAGCACCAGGGAAGGGGGTAATGAAAAACTGTTTTTT
CASSTREGGNEKLFF
>once|TRBJ1-1|TRBV28|.
TGTGCCAGCAGTTTATCTGCGGGGGCAATGAACGCTTTCTTT
CASSLSAGAMNAFF
>.|TRBJ1-2|TRBV6-1|.
TGTGCCAGCAGTGAGAGCAGGGGTAACTATGGCTACACCTTC
CASSESRGNYGYTF